A single sample is the source of the 7 T cell receptor beta chains below, sequenced in a study of blood T cell repertoires in COVID-19. TCRdb keeps only in-frame clones here, not all; method: immunoSEQ multiplex PCR. The sample has roughly 280,000 clones, 87% seen once. Sequencing was carried out using peripheral blood. These receptors originate from a woman aged 45-60 years who had recovered from COVID-19.

This clone was seen only a few times. The CDR3 region is CASRRQGAYGNTIYF. The CDR3 DNA reads as TGTGCCAGCAGGAGACAGGGGGCCTATGGAAACACCATATATTTT. This chain connects TRBV27 to TRBJ1-3, with TRBD1 matching 10 bases. Trimming took 6 bases from V and 3 from J; bases not matched to a gene: 5. This CDR3 is 15 amino acids long. Per the germline V gene, CDR1 is MNHEY and CDR2 is SMNVEV (reference sequence).

The V call is TRBV7-2, the J call TRBJ2-5, with D perhaps matching TRBD2 (5 bases). The CDR3 totals 14 residues. Trimming pared 1 base from V and 5 bases from J, leaving 11 bases between. The V gene's germline CDR1 is SGHTA and CDR2 FQGNSA. Here the CDR3 DNA reads TGTGCCAGCAGCTTAGGTACCGGGATGGAGACCCAGTACTTC. Protein product: CASSLGTGMETQYF.

A single count supports this clone. V gene TRBV11-3 combines with J gene TRBJ2-2, with 12 bases identical to TRBD1. Germline assignment: CDR1 SGHNT and CDR2 YENEEA. This CDR3 region has 18 residues. Germline trimming cut 5 bases from V and 3 bases from J; bases unmatched to any gene: 10. The CDR3 sequence is CASSPGRGTGGDTGELFF. DNA of the CDR3: TGTGCCAGCAGCCCCGGGAGGGGGACAGGGGGCGACACCGGGGAGCTGTTTTTT.

This chain links TRBV30 with TRBJ2-5; 8 nucleotides align to TRBD1. Germline CDR1 GTSNPN, CDR2 SVGIG (reference sequence). This CDR3 region has 11 residues. V dropped 5 bases and J dropped 4; count of bases not matched to a gene: 0. CDR3 protein: CAWDRGETQYF. In nucleotides, the CDR3 is TGTGCCTGGGACAGGGGAGAGACCCAGTACTTC.

This clone is a singleton in its sample. The chain combines TRBV6-2 or TRBV6-3 with TRBJ1-2; unclear D gene. V gave up 0 bases and J gave up 6 bases, with 14 bases separating them. The CDR3 has 15 amino acids. Germline V gene data show CDR1 as MNHEY and CDR2 as SVGEGT. For the CDR3, the DNA is TGTGCCAGCAGTTACTCTCTCCGACATCACAATGGCTACACCTTC. This translates into CASSYSLRHHNGYTF.

J is TRBJ2-1 and V is TRBV6-2 or TRBV6-3; D not resolved. This CDR3 comprises 15 residues. Trimming left V 5 bases short and J 0 bases short, with 11 bases between. The V gene's germline CDR1 is MNHEY and CDR2 SVGEGT. CDR3 nucleotide sequence: TGTGCCAGCAGTACTACATGGAGCTCCTACAATGAGCAGTTCTTC. Its translation is CASSTTWSSYNEQFF.

The rearrangement joins TRBV5-1 to TRBJ2-1, with no clear D. Trimming shortened V by 0 bases and J by 15 bases, and 16 bases separated the two germline ends. The CDR3 sequence is 13 residues long. Germline V gene data show CDR1 as SGHRS and CDR2 as YFSETQ. DNA of the CDR3: TGCGCCAGCAGCTTGGATTACAACGCCCCGGGGTTCTTC. This translates into CASSLDYNAPGFF.